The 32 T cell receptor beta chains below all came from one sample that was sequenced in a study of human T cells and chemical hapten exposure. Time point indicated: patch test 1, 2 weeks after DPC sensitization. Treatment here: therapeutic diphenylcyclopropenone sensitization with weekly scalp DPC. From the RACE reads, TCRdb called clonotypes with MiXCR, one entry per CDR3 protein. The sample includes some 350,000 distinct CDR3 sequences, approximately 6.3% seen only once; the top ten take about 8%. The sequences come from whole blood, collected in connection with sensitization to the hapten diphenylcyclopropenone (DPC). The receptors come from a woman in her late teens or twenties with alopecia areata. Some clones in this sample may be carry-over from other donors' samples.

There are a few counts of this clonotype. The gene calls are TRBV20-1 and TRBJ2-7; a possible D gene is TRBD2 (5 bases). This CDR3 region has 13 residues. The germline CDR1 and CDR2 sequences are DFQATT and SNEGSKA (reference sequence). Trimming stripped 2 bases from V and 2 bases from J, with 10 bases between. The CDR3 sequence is CSARLARPYEQYF. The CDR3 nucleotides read TGCAGTGCTAGACTAGCTAGACCCTACGAGCAGTACTTC.

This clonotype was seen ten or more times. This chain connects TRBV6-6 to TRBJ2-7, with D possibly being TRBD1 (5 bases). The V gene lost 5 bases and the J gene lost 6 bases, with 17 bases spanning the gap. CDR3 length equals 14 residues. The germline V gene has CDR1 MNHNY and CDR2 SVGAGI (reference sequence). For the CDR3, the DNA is TGTGCCAGCAGTGACAGTGGCCGCCCTCCCGAGCAGTACTTC. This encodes CASSDSGRPPEQYF.

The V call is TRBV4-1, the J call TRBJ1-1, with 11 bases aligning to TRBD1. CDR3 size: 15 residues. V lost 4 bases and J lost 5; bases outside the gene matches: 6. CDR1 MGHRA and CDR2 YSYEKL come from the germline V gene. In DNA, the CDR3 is TGCGCCAGCAGCCCAACGGGACAGGGGGTTACTGAAGCTTTCTTT. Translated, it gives CASSPTGQGVTEAFF.

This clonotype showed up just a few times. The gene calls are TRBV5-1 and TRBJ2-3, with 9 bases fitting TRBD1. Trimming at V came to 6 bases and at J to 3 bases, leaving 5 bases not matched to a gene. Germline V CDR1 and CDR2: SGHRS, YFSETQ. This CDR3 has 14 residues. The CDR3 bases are TGCGCCAGCACCGGACAGGGGAGGACAGATACGCAGTATTTT. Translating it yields CASTGQGRTDTQYF.

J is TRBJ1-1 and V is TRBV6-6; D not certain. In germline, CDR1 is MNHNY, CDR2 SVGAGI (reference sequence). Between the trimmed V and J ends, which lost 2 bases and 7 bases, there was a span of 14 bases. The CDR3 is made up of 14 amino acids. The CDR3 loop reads CASSYPSARGEAFF. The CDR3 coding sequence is TGTGCCAGCAGTTACCCGTCAGCGCGCGGTGAAGCTTTCTTT.

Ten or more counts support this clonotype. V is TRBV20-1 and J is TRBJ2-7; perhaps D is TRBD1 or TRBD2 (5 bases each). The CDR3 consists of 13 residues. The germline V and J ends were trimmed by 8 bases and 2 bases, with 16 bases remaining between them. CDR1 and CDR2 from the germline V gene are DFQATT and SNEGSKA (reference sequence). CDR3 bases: TGCAGTACAGATCGGGACGGAGCCTACGAGCAGTACTTC. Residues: CSTDRDGAYEQYF.

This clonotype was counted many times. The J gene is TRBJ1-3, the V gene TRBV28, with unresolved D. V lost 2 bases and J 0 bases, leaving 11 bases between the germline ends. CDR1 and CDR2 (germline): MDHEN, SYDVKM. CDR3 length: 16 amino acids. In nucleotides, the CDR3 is TGTGCCAGCAGTTTACCCGGGTCCAGCTCTGGAAACACCATATATTTT. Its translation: CASSLPGSSSGNTIYF.

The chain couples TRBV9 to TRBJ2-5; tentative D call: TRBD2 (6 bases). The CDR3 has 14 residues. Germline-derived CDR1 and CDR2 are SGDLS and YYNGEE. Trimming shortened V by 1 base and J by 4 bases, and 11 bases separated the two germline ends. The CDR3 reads CASSVLGGSETQYF. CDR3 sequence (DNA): TGTGCCAGCAGCGTACTCGGGGGATCAGAGACCCAGTACTTC. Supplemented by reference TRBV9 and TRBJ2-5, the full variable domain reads DSGVTQTPKHLITATGQRVTLRCSPRSGDLSVYWYQQSLDQGLQFLIQYYNGEERAKGNILERFSAQQFPDLHSELNLSSLELGDSALYFCASSVLGGSETQYFGPGTRLLVL.

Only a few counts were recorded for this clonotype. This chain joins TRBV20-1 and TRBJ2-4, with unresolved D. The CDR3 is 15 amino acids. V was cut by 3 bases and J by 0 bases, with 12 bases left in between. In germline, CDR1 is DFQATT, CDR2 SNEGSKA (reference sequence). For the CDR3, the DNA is TGCAGTGCTAGTAGGAGAGACCTAGCCAAAAACATTCAGTACTTC. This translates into CSASRRDLAKNIQYF.

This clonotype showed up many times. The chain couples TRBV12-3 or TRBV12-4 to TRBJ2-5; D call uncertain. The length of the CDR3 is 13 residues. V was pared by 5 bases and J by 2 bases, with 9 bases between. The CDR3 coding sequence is TGTGCCAGCAGTCGATTAATGCAAGAGACCCAGTACTTC. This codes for CASSRLMQETQYF.

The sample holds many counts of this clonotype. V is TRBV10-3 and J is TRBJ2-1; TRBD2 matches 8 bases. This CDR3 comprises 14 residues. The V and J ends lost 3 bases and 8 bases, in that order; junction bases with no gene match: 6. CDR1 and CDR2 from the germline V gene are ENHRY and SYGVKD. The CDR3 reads CAISEPGGPHEQFF. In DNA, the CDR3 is TGTGCCATCAGTGAACCGGGGGGGCCGCATGAGCAGTTCTTC.

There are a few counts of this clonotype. The CDR3 is CSVVTDVSNYGYTF. CDR3 DNA: TGCAGCGTTGTGACGGACGTTTCTAACTATGGCTACACCTTC. The J gene is TRBJ1-2, the V gene TRBV29-1; no definite D call. This CDR3 is built from 14 residues. Per the germline V gene, CDR1 is SQVTM and CDR2 is ANQGSEA. Trimming took 4 bases from V and 0 from J, leaving 12 bases between them.

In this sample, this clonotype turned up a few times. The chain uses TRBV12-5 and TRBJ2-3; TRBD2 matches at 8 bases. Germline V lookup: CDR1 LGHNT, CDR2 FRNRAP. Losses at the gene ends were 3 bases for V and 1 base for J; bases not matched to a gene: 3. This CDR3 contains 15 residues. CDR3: CASGLGGLGTDTQYF. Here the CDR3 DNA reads TGTGCTAGTGGTTTAGGGGGACTAGGCACAGATACGCAGTATTTT. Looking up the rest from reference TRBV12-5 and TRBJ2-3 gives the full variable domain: DARVTQTPRHKVTEMGQEVTMRCQPILGHNTVFWYRQTMMQGLELLAYFRNRAPLDDSGMPKDRFSAEMPDATLATLKIQPSEPRDSAVYFCASGLGGLGTDTQYFGPGTRLTVL.

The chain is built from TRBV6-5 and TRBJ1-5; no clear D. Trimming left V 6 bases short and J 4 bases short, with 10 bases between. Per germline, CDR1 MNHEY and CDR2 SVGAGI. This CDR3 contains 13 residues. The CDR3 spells CASRLGLNQPQHF. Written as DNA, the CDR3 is TGTGCCAGCAGACTAGGGTTAAATCAGCCCCAGCATTTT.

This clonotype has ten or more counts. The CDR3 loop reads CASGKGQGVTDTQYF. DNA for the CDR3: TGTGCCAGCGGAAAGGGACAGGGGGTAACAGATACGCAGTATTTT. The rearrangement joins TRBV2 to TRBJ2-3, with TRBD1 matching 11 bases. V was clipped by 8 bases and J by 3 bases; unmatched bases: 7. Germline V gene lookup returns CDR1 SNHLY and CDR2 FYNNEI. CDR3 length equals 15 residues.

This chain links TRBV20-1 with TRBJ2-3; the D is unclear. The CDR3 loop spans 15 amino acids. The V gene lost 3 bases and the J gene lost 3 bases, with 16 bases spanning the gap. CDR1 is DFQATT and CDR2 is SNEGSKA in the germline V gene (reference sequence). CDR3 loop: CSARITPTGTDTQYF. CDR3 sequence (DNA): TGCAGTGCTAGGATAACTCCGACCGGAACAGATACGCAGTATTTT.

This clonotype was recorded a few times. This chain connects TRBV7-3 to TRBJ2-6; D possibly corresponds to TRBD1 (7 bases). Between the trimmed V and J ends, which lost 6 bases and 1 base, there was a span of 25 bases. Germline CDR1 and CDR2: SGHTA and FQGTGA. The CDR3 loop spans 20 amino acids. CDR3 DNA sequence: TGTGCCAGCAGGGCCAGACTAGGGACAGAAAATACTTCTGGGGCCAACGTCCTGACTTTC. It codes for CASRARLGTENTSGANVLTF.

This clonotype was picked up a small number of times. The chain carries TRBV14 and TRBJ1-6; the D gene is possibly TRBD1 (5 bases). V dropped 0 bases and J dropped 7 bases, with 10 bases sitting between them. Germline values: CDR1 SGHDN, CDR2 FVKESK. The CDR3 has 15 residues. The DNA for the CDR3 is TGTGCCAGCAGCCAAGAGTTTGCAGGGAATTCACCCCTCCACTTT. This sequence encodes CASSQEFAGNSPLHF.

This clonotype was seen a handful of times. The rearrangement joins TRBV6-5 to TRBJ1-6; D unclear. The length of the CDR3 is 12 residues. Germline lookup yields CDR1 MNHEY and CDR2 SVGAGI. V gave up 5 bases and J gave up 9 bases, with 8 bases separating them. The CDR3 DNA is TGTGCCAGCAGTACTGGGATTTCACCCCTCCACTTT. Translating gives CASSTGISPLHF.

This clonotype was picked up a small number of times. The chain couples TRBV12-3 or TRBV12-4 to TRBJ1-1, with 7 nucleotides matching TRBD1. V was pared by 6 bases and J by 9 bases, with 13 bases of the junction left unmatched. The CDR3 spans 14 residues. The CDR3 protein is CASSQQGLRGQAFF. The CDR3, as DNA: TGTGCCAGCAGCCAACAGGGCCTGAGGGGGCAAGCTTTCTTT.

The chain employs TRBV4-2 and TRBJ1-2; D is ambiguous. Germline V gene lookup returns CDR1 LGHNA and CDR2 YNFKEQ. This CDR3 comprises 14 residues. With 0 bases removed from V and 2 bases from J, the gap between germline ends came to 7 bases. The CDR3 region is CASSQEFGNYGYTF. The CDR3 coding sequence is TGTGCCAGCAGCCAAGAATTCGGGAACTATGGCTACACCTTC.

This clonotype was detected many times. The CDR3, as DNA: TGTGCCAGCAGCCGAGCGGGGGCAAGCTCCTACAATGAGCAGTTCTTC. Protein product: CASSRAGASSYNEQFF. The V and J genes are TRBV11-2 and TRBJ2-1; 8 bases fit TRBD2. The CDR3 spans 16 residues. Trimming took 5 bases from V and 0 from J; bases not matched to a gene: 6. Germline V gene sequence: CDR1 SGHAT, CDR2 FQNNGV. Based on the CDR3 plus reference TRBV11-2 and TRBJ2-1, the full variable domain is EAGVAQSPRYKIIEKRQSVAFWCNPISGHATLYWYQQILGQGPKLLIQFQNNGVVDDSQLPKDRFSAERLKGVDSTLKIQPAKLEDSAVYLCASSRAGASSYNEQFFGPGTRLTVL.

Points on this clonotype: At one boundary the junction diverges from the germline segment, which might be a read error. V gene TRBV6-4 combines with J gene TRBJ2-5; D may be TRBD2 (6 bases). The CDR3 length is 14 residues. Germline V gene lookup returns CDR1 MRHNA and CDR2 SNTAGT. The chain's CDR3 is CASNDGTPQETQYF. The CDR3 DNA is TGTGCCAGCAATGACGGGACTCCTCAAGAGACCCAGTACTTC.

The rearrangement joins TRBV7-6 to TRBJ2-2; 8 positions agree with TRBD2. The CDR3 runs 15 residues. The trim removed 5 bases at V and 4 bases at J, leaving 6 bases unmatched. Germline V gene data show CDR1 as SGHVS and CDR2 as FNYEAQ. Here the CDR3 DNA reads TGTGCCAGCAGCCGGACTAGCAGTGGCACCGGGGAGCTGTTTTTT. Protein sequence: CASSRTSSGTGELFF.

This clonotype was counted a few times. This CDR3 is CASSPLQGADEKLFF. The CDR3 region has the DNA TGTGCCAGCAGCCCCTTACAGGGGGCGGATGAAAAACTGTTTTTT. This chain links TRBV7-2 with TRBJ1-4; 9 bases align to TRBD1. Germline V gene data show CDR1 as SGHTA and CDR2 as FQGNSA. The CDR3 covers 15 residues. V lost 5 bases to trimming and J lost 6 bases; unmatched junction nucleotides: 7.

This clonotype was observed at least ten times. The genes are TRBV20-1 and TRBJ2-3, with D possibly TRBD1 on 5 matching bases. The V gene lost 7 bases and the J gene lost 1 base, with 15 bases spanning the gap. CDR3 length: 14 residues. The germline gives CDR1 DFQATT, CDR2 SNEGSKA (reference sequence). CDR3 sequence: CSGDSAKGTDTQYF. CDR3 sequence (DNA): TGCAGTGGAGACAGCGCTAAAGGCACAGATACGCAGTATTTT.

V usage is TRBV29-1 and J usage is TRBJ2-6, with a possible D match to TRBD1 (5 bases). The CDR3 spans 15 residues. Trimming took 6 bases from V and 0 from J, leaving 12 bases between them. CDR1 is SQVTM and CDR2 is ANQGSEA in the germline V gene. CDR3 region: CSVGQASSGANVLTF. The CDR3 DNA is TGCAGCGTGGGGCAGGCGTCCTCTGGGGCCAACGTCCTGACTTTC.

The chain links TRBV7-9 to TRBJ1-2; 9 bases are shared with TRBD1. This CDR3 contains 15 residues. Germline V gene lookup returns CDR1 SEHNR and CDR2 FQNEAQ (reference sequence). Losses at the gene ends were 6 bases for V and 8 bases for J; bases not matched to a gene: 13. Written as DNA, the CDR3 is TGTGCCAGCAGTAAAACGACAGGGGGAAATCGAGGCTACACCTTC. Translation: CASSKTTGGNRGYTF.

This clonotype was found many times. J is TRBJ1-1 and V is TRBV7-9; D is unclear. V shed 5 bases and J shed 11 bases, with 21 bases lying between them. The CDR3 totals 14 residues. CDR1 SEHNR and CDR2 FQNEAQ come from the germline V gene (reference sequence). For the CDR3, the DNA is TGTGCCAGCAGCGAAGATACGGGCCCGTATAACGCTTTCTTT. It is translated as CASSEDTGPYNAFF.

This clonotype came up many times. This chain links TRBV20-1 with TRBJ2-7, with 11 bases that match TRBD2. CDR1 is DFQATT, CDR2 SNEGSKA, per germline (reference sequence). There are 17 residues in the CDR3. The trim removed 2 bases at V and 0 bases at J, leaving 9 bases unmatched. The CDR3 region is CSARSTSGGQSSYEQYF. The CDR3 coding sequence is TGCAGTGCTAGATCCACTAGCGGGGGCCAAAGCTCCTACGAGCAGTACTTC.

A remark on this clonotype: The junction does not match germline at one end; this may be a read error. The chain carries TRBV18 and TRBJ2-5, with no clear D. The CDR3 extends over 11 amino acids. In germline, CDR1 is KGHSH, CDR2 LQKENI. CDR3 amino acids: CASSPQESQYF. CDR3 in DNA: TGTGCCAGCTCACCTCAAGAGTCCCAGTACTTC.

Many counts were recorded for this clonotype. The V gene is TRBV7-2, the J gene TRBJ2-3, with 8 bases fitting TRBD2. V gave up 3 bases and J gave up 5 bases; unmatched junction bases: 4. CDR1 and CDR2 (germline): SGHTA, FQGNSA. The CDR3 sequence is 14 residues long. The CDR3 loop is CASSLLAGLDTQYF. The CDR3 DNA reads TGTGCCAGCAGCTTGTTAGCGGGGTTAGATACGCAGTATTTT.